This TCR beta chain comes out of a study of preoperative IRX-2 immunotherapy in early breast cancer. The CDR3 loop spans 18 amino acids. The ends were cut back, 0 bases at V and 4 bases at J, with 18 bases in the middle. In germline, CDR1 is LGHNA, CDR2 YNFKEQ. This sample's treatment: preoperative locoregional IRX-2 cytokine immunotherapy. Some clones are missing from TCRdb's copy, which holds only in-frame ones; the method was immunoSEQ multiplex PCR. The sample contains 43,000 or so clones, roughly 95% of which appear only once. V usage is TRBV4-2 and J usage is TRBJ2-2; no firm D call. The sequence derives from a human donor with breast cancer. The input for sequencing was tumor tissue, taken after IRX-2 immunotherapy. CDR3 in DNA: TGTGCCAGCAGCCAAGATCATGCCGGCCTGGGGTTCACCGGGGAGCTGTTTTTT. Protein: CASSQDHAGLGFTGELFF.